What follows are 27 T cell receptor beta chains derived from one specimen sequenced in a study of blood T cell repertoires in COVID-19 (dated by TCRdb to 2018 to 2021). Library construction relied on the immunoSEQ multiplex PCR assay. TCRdb retrieved this table from immuneACCESS and kept in-frame rearrangements only. Not all clones are present; in checked studies, unresolved V genes account for under half, and no reason is known for the remainder. The sample includes about 260,000 clones, with 85% to 90% observed a single time. Of the sample, over 1.2% falls within the top ten clones. Specimen: peripheral blood. These receptors originate from a middle-aged woman who had recovered from COVID-19.

The chain combines TRBV5-1 with TRBJ2-7; weak D call: TRBD2 (5 bases). Trimming took 6 bases from V and 12 from J, leaving 19 bases between them. CDR1 is SGHRS, CDR2 YFSETQ, per germline. The CDR3 loop spans 12 amino acids. CDR3 nucleotides: TGCGCCAGCACCCTGGACCGGGGTAGGCCGTACTTC. Its translation is CASTLDRGRPYF.

J is TRBJ1-5 and V is TRBV10-3; 10 bases line up with TRBD1. Germline loops: CDR1 ENHRY, CDR2 SYGVKD. The CDR3 totals 19 residues. J was trimmed by 0 bases and V by 6 bases; bases with no gene match: 14. The CDR3 DNA is TGTGCCATCAGCCCGGGACAGGGGTATGGGGTCGATAGCAATCAGCCCCAGCATTTT. Protein product: CAISPGQGYGVDSNQPQHF.

J is TRBJ2-1 and V is TRBV2; 7 nucleotides align to TRBD2. In germline, CDR1 is SNHLY, CDR2 FYNNEI. The CDR3 totals 14 residues. With 6 bases clipped from V and 0 bases from J, the junction kept 2 bases outside the gene matches. CDR3 bases: TGTGCCAGCAGGAGCGGGGTCTCCTACAATGAGCAGTTCTTC. This gives the protein CASRSGVSYNEQFF.

This clone has just one count. The chain has TRBV7-2 and TRBJ1-5; D is ambiguous. Germline V gene data show CDR1 as SGHTA and CDR2 as FQGNSA. Trimming pared 1 base from V and 5 bases from J, leaving 15 bases between. This CDR3 spans 16 amino acids. CDR3 sequence (DNA): TGTGCCAGCAGCTTAGTTCCTAAGGCAGGCGATCAGCCCCAGCATTTT. It yields the protein CASSLVPKAGDQPQHF.

V and J are TRBV6-2 or TRBV6-3 and TRBJ1-1; 7 bases fit TRBD1. Germline CDR1 is MNHEY and CDR2 is SVGEGT. With 2 bases clipped from V and 6 bases from J, the junction kept 12 bases outside the gene matches. The CDR3 runs to 16 residues. The CDR3 protein is CASSYPRKQGWAEAFF. DNA of the CDR3: TGTGCCAGCAGTTACCCGAGAAAACAGGGGTGGGCTGAAGCTTTCTTT.

The chain has TRBV5-1 and TRBJ2-7; 9 nucleotides line up with TRBD1. V was pared by 4 bases and J by 4 bases, with 3 bases of the junction left unmatched. The CDR3 totals 13 residues. Germline V CDR1 and CDR2: SGHRS, YFSETQ. CDR3 sequence (DNA): TGCGCCAGCAGCAGGGACAGGGAATACGAGCAGTACTTC. Translation gives CASSRDREYEQYF.

The chain has TRBV20-1 and TRBJ2-3; 10 positions agree with TRBD2. Unmatched junction bases numbered 6, after V lost 3 bases and J lost 0 bases. This CDR3 is 16 amino acids long. Looked up from germline, CDR1 is DFQATT and CDR2 is SNEGSKA (reference sequence). The CDR3 sequence is CSASGQRGGSTDTQYF. In DNA form, the CDR3 reads TGCAGTGCTAGTGGTCAGCGGGGGGGGAGCACAGATACGCAGTATTTT.

This sequence joins TRBV5-4 and TRBJ2-7, with 11 bases that match TRBD2. V gave up 3 bases and J gave up 4 bases; unmatched junction bases: 9. Germline V lookup: CDR1 SGHNT, CDR2 YYREEE (reference sequence). The CDR3 length is 16 residues. The CDR3 protein is CASSSKLAGAHYEQYF. The CDR3 coding sequence is TGTGCCAGCAGCTCTAAACTAGCGGGGGCCCATTACGAGCAGTACTTC.

The chain uses TRBV11-2 and TRBJ1-2, with TRBD1 matching 7 bases. The CDR3 runs to 15 residues. Looked up from germline, CDR1 is SGHAT and CDR2 is FQNNGV. V gave up 2 bases and J gave up 4 bases; unmatched junction bases: 7. DNA of the CDR3: TGTGCCAGCAGCTTAAGCCGGGACAGCAGCTATGGCTACACCTTC. Its protein is CASSLSRDSSYGYTF.

The rearrangement joins TRBV19 to TRBJ2-5, with 9 bases matching TRBD1. The V and J ends lost 9 bases and 13 bases, in that order; junction bases with no gene match: 0. Germline-derived CDR1 and CDR2 are LNHDA and SQIVND (reference sequence). CDR3 length equals 8 residues. CDR3 amino acids: CARDRGYF. In DNA, the CDR3 is TGTGCCAGGGACAGGGGGTACTTC.

This chain links TRBV5-8 with TRBJ1-4, with 8 bases that match TRBD1. The CDR3 covers 16 residues. J gave up 3 bases and V 3 bases, and 7 bases lay outside the gene matches. The germline gives CDR1 SGHTS, CDR2 YDEGEE. The CDR3 reads CASSSFSQGANEKLFF. In DNA, the CDR3 is TGTGCCAGCAGCTCCTTCTCACAGGGGGCTAATGAAAAACTGTTTTTT.

This chain uses TRBV6-5 with TRBJ2-5, with unresolved D. Per germline, CDR1 MNHEY and CDR2 SVGAGI. The V end was cut by 8 bases, the J end by 1 base, with 11 bases between. CDR3 size: 13 residues. The CDR3 spells CASGHLPQETQYF. CDR3 nucleotide sequence: TGTGCCAGCGGGCATCTCCCCCAAGAGACCCAGTACTTC.

CDR3 loop: CASNPRAGHTEAFF. The CDR3 DNA sequence: TGTGCCAGCAACCCACGCGCGGGGCACACTGAAGCTTTCTTT. The rearrangement links TRBV11-2 to TRBJ1-1; D may be TRBD1 (5 bases). In germline, CDR1 is SGHAT, CDR2 FQNNGV. Trimming shortened V by 7 bases and J by 3 bases, and 15 bases separated the two germline ends. The CDR3 spans 14 residues.

The genes are TRBV20-1 and TRBJ1-2; tentative D call: TRBD1 (6 bases). Germline V gene sequence: CDR1 DFQATT, CDR2 SNEGSKA (reference sequence). V lost 3 bases and J 8 bases, leaving 22 bases between the germline ends. The CDR3 covers 15 residues. CDR3 amino acids: CSASSFGGGAAGYTF. DNA for the CDR3: TGCAGTGCTAGTAGTTTCGGCGGGGGCGCGGCGGGCTACACCTTC.

The chain links TRBV5-1 to TRBJ1-1; no firm D call. CDR3 length equals 15 residues. CDR1 and CDR2 (germline): SGHRS, YFSETQ. V lost 4 bases, J lost 0 bases, and 13 bases lay in between. The DNA for the CDR3 is TGCGCCAGCAGCCCCAGGCCCCCATTGAACACTGAAGCTTTCTTT. Residues: CASSPRPPLNTEAFF.

This chain links TRBV10-3 with TRBJ2-7, with 10 bases matching TRBD2. V lost 6 bases, J lost 2 bases, and 7 bases stayed unmatched. The CDR3 runs to 15 residues. The germline V gene has CDR1 ENHRY and CDR2 SYGVKD. The DNA for the CDR3 is TGTGCCATCAGCGACTCACTAGCGGGGACCTACGAGCAGTACTTC. Its protein is CAISDSLAGTYEQYF.

This chain links TRBV11-3 with TRBJ2-7, with D maybe TRBD1 (8 bases). The CDR3 has 14 residues. Per the germline V gene, CDR1 is SGHNT and CDR2 is YENEEA. V dropped 4 bases and J dropped 6 bases, with 16 bases sitting between them. As DNA, the CDR3 is TGTGCCAGCAGCTCGGGGGGACAGGCCCGCGAGCAGTACTTC. It encodes CASSSGGQAREQYF.

This clone was observed a single time. The genes are TRBV24-1 and TRBJ2-7; D is possibly TRBD1 (5 bases). In germline, CDR1 is KGHDR, CDR2 SFDVKD. With 7 bases removed from V and 5 bases from J, the gap between germline ends came to 17 bases. This CDR3 has 14 amino acids. The CDR3 DNA reads as TGTGCCACCAGGAGGCAGGGTTGGTACAACGAGCAGTACTTC. It specifies CATRRQGWYNEQYF.

The chain combines TRBV11-2 with TRBJ1-4; a weak D match, TRBD1 (6 bases). The CDR3 consists of 16 residues. Looked up from germline, CDR1 is SGHAT and CDR2 is FQNNGV. The V end was cut by 1 base, the J end by 0 bases, with 9 bases between. The CDR3 bases are TGTGCCAGCAGCTTAGTGACAGGTGCAACTAATGAAAAACTGTTTTTT. Translating it yields CASSLVTGATNEKLFF. Variable domain in full (rest from reference TRBV11-2 and TRBJ1-4): EAGVAQSPRYKIIEKRQSVAFWCNPISGHATLYWYQQILGQGPKLLIQFQNNGVVDDSQLPKDRFSAERLKGVDSTLKIQPAKLEDSAVYLCASSLVTGATNEKLFFGSGTQLSVL.

The rearrangement joins TRBV28 to TRBJ1-2; TRBD1 matches at 7 bases. Trimming at V came to 5 bases and at J to 8 bases, leaving 5 bases not matched to a gene. Germline V gene data show CDR1 as MDHEN and CDR2 as SYDVKM. CDR3 size: 12 residues. The CDR3 nucleotides are TGTGCCAGCAGTCAGGGGGGTCGCGGCTACACCTTC. It yields the protein CASSQGGRGYTF.

The gene calls are TRBV4-3 and TRBJ2-4; tentatively, D is TRBD1 (6 bases). Germline values: CDR1 LGHNA, CDR2 YSLEER. Trimming took 0 bases from V and 0 from J, leaving 9 bases between them. CDR3 size: 16 residues. CDR3 nucleotide sequence: TGCGCCAGCAGCCAAGATAAGGGGGTAGCCAAAAACATTCAGTACTTC. Protein sequence: CASSQDKGVAKNIQYF.

This chain connects TRBV5-6 to TRBJ2-3, with TRBD1 matching 9 bases. Germline V gene sequence: CDR1 SGHDT, CDR2 YYEEEE. The CDR3 is 15 residues long. With 4 bases clipped from V and 5 bases from J, the junction kept 8 bases outside the gene matches. The CDR3 protein is CASSPEGQGKDTQYF. The CDR3 DNA follows: TGTGCCAGCAGCCCGGAGGGACAGGGTAAAGATACGCAGTATTTT.

The chain joins TRBV27 to TRBJ2-2, with D perhaps matching TRBD1 (5 bases). V lost 3 bases and J lost 3, with 14 bases in between. The CDR3 sequence is 16 residues long. Germline CDR1 and CDR2: MNHEY and SMNVEV (reference sequence). DNA of the CDR3: TGTGCCAGCAGTTTCGTGTCCAGGGTAGACACCGGGGAGCTGTTTTTT. This encodes CASSFVSRVDTGELFF.

The CDR3 region is CASSHSTGWDEKLFF. The CDR3 region has the DNA TGTGCCAGCAGCCACTCGACAGGGTGGGATGAAAAACTGTTTTTT. The gene calls are TRBV3-1 (or the pseudogene TRBV3-2) and TRBJ1-4; 7 bases agree with TRBD1. V lost 3 bases, J lost 6 bases, and 7 bases stayed unmatched. Germline V lookup: CDR1 LGHDT, CDR2 YNNKEL (reference sequence). There are 15 residues in the CDR3.

This chain uses TRBV29-1 with TRBJ2-2, with D perhaps TRBD2 (5 bases). This CDR3 spans 16 amino acids. CDR1 and CDR2 from the germline V gene are SQVTM and ANQGSEA. The V end lost 3 bases, the J end lost 2 bases, and 16 bases lay between the germline ends. Written as DNA, the CDR3 is TGCAGCGTTGAGTCCTCCAGCGGAGATAACACCGGGGAGCTGTTTTTT. This gives the protein CSVESSSGDNTGELFF.

This clone has just one count. The chain is built from TRBV6-5 and TRBJ2-7; D is possibly TRBD2 (5 bases). CDR1 and CDR2 from the germline V gene are MNHEY and SVGAGI. V was trimmed by 8 bases and J by 1 base, leaving 12 bases between them. This CDR3 is built from 13 residues. The CDR3 loop reads CASWPPGSYEQYF. The CDR3 region has the DNA TGTGCCAGCTGGCCTCCGGGATCCTACGAGCAGTACTTC.

DNA for the CDR3: TGTGCCAGCAGCAGCGGGGGGCGGCGGGAGACCCAGTACTTC. The encoded protein is CASSSGGRRETQYF. The chain recombines TRBV11-3 with TRBJ2-5; 9 bases align to TRBD2. The CDR3 contains 14 residues. The V gene's germline CDR1 is SGHNT and CDR2 YENEEA. V lost 5 bases and J lost 5; bases outside the gene matches: 6.